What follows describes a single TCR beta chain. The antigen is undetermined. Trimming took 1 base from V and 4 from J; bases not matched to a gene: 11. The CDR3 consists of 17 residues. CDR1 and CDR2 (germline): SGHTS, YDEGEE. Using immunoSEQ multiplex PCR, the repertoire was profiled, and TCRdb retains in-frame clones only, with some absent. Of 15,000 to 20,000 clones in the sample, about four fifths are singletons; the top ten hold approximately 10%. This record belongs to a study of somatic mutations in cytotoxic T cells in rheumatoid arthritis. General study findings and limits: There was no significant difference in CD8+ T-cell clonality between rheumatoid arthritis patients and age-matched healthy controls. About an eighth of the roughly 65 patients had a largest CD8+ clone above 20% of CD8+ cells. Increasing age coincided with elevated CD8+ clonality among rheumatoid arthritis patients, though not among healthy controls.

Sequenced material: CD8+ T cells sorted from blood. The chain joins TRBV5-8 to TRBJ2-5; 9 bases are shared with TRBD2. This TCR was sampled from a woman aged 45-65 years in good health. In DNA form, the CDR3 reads TGTGCCAGCAGCTTGCGGCTAGCGGGATGGATTGGAGAGACCCAGTACTTC. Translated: CASSLRLAGWIGETQYF.